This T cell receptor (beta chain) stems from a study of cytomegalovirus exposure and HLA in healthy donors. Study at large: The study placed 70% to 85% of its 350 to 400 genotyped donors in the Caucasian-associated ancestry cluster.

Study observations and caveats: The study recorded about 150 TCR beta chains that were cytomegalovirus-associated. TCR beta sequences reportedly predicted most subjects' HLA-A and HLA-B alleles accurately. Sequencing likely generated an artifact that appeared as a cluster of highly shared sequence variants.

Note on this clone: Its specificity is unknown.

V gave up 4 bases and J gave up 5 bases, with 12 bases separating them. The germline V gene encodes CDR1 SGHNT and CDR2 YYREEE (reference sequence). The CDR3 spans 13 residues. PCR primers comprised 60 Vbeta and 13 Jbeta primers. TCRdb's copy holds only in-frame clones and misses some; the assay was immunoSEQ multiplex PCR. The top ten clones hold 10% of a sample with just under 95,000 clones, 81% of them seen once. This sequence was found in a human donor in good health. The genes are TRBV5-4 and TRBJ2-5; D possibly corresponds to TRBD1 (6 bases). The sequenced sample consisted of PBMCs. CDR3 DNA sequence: TGTGCCAGCAGCGCGAACAGGGTCGAGACCCAGTACTTC. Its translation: CASSANRVETQYF.